These 20 T cell receptor beta chains were sequenced from one sample in a study of lymphopenia after photon versus proton radiotherapy. TCRdb keeps only in-frame clones here, not all; method: immunoSEQ multiplex PCR. Of around 24,000 clones in the sample, less than 90% are singletons; the top ten hold more than 3%. This material consisted of peripheral blood, taken from a patient treated with photon-based radiotherapy. The receptors were gathered from a woman in her fifties or sixties with pancreatic cancer.

The V gene is TRBV4-1, the J gene TRBJ2-3, with 12 bases matching TRBD1. V lost 5 bases and J lost 4; bases outside the gene matches: 7. The CDR3 length is 16 residues. Germline V lookup: CDR1 MGHRA, CDR2 YSYEKL. DNA for the CDR3: TGCGCCAGCAGCACCCGGGGACAGGGGGCTTCAGATACGCAGTATTTT. Translating it yields CASSTRGQGASDTQYF.

This clone appeared a few times. CDR3 sequence: CASSEMTSNEKLFF. CDR3 sequence (DNA): TGTGCCAGCAGTGAAATGACGTCCAATGAAAAACTGTTTTTT. The chain uses TRBV6-1 and TRBJ1-4; D is unclear. The CDR3 has 14 residues. Germline V CDR1 and CDR2: MNHNS, SASEGT. The germline V and J ends were trimmed by 2 bases and 5 bases, with 9 bases remaining between them.

V and J are TRBV5-6 and TRBJ2-5; 8 positions agree with TRBD1. Germline V CDR1 and CDR2: SGHDT, YYEEEE. V lost 4 bases to trimming and J lost 5 bases; unmatched junction nucleotides: 7. The CDR3 length is 14 residues. CDR3 nucleotide sequence: TGTGCCAGCAGCATACGGACAGGGTTCGAGACCCAGTACTTC. It specifies CASSIRTGFETQYF.

The gene calls are TRBV18 and TRBJ1-5; D may be TRBD1 (6 bases). This CDR3 is 15 amino acids long. V gave up 3 bases and J gave up 7 bases, with 16 bases separating them. Germline assignment: CDR1 KGHSH and CDR2 LQKENI. This CDR3 reads CASSPKVGAGQPQHF. The CDR3 DNA is TGTGCCAGCTCACCTAAGGTGGGGGCTGGACAGCCCCAGCATTTT.

The rearrangement links TRBV19 to TRBJ1-1; D unresolved. The CDR3 is 13 residues long. Per germline, CDR1 LNHDA and CDR2 SQIVND (reference sequence). V dropped 7 bases and J dropped 1 base, with 10 bases sitting between them. The CDR3 loop is CASTFVPNTEAFF. CDR3 DNA sequence: TGTGCCAGTACCTTTGTTCCGAACACTGAAGCTTTCTTT. Variable domain in full (rest from reference TRBV19 and TRBJ1-1): DGGITQSPKYLFRKEGQNVTLSCEQNLNHDAMYWYRQDPGQGLRLIYYSQIVNDFQKGDIAEGYSVSREKKESFPLTVTSAQKNPTAFYLCASTFVPNTEAFFGQGTRLTVV.

The chain employs TRBV6-1 and TRBJ2-3; D is unresolved. Germline V gene data show CDR1 as MNHNS and CDR2 as SASEGT. This CDR3 is 16 amino acids long. Trimming stripped 4 bases from V and 0 bases from J, with 14 bases between. The CDR3 DNA follows: TGTGCCAGCAGTGCCCCTGTGGCGGCTAGCACAGATACGCAGTATTTT. Amino acids: CASSAPVAASTDTQYF.

The V and J genes are TRBV11-2 and TRBJ2-2; D unclear. Germline CDR1 and CDR2: SGHAT and FQNNGV. The CDR3 runs to 13 residues. Trimming shortened V by 3 bases and J by 0 bases, and 2 bases separated the two germline ends. The CDR3 region has the DNA TGTGCCAGCAGCTTCTCGAACACCGGGGAGCTGTTTTTT. This translates into CASSFSNTGELFF.

This chain connects TRBV30 to TRBJ2-7; 10 nucleotides match TRBD1. There are 15 residues in the CDR3. Germline V CDR1 and CDR2: GTSNPN, SVGIG (reference sequence). Trimming at V came to 0 bases and at J to 4 bases, leaving 6 bases not matched to a gene. The CDR3 region has the DNA TGTGCCTGGAGTGTAAAGGGACAGGGGAGATACGAGCAGTACTTC. This translates into CAWSVKGQGRYEQYF.

This clone occurred a few times. CDR3 residues: CASSQGGSQETQYF. CDR3 nucleotides: TGCGCCAGCAGCCAGGGTGGGAGCCAAGAGACCCAGTACTTC. The chain couples TRBV10-1 to TRBJ2-5, with D perhaps matching TRBD1 or TRBD2 (5 bases each). Germline V gives CDR1 WNHNN, CDR2 SYGVQD (reference sequence). V was cut by 6 bases and J by 1 base, with 12 bases left in between. The CDR3 sequence is 14 residues long.

The chain uses TRBV7-9 and TRBJ2-3; D perhaps matches TRBD2 (5 bases). V gave up 3 bases and J gave up 6 bases, with 13 bases separating them. Germline V gives CDR1 SEHNR, CDR2 FQNEAQ (reference sequence). This CDR3 is 14 amino acids long. The CDR3 region is CASSLGSLSDTQYF. CDR3 in DNA: TGTGCCAGCAGCTTGGGGAGCTTGAGTGATACGCAGTATTTT.

This clone was observed a handful of times. The gene calls are TRBV29-1 and TRBJ2-7; 7 positions agree with TRBD1. The germline V gene has CDR1 SQVTM and CDR2 ANQGSEA. V lost 3 bases, J lost 2 bases, and 4 bases stayed unmatched. The CDR3 loop spans 13 amino acids. CDR3 amino acids: CSVEGTDTYEQYF. The CDR3 nucleotides read TGCAGCGTTGAGGGGACAGATACCTACGAGCAGTACTTC.

J is TRBJ2-5 and V is TRBV11-2; the D gene is possibly TRBD1 (6 bases). The length of the CDR3 is 13 residues. The V gene lost 6 bases and the J gene lost 1 base, with 9 bases spanning the gap. Germline-derived CDR1 and CDR2 are SGHAT and FQNNGV. CDR3 bases: TGTGCCAGCAGTCCAGGGGTCCAAGAGACCCAGTACTTC. It yields the protein CASSPGVQETQYF. Looking up the rest from reference TRBV11-2 and TRBJ2-5 gives the full variable domain: EAGVAQSPRYKIIEKRQSVAFWCNPISGHATLYWYQQILGQGPKLLIQFQNNGVVDDSQLPKDRFSAERLKGVDSTLKIQPAKLEDSAVYLCASSPGVQETQYFGPGTRLLVL.

This chain uses TRBV5-5 with TRBJ1-4, with D unclear. The CDR3 extends over 12 amino acids. Looked up from germline, CDR1 is SGHKS and CDR2 is YYEKEE (reference sequence). Trimming shortened V by 3 bases and J by 14 bases, and 14 bases separated the two germline ends. The chain's CDR3 is CASSWEDGLLFF. As DNA, the CDR3 is TGTGCCAGCAGCTGGGAGGACGGCCTGCTGTTTTTT. Looking up the rest from reference TRBV5-5 and TRBJ1-4 gives the full variable domain: DAGVTQSPTHLIKTRGQQVTLRCSPISGHKSVSWYQQVLGQGPQFIFQYYEKEERGRGNFPDRFSARQFPNYSSELNVNALLLGDSALYLCASSWEDGLLFFGSGTQLSVL.

The sample holds one count of this clone. This chain links TRBV11-3 with TRBJ2-1; 13 nucleotides line up with TRBD2. Trimming cost V 1 base and J 10 bases; bases outside gene matches: 19. The CDR3 spans 20 residues. Germline CDR1 SGHNT, CDR2 YENEEA. The CDR3: CASSLGGYTLGTSGTDEQFF. CDR3 DNA sequence: TGTGCCAGCAGCTTAGGAGGATACACCCTGGGGACTAGCGGGACTGACGAGCAGTTCTTC.

The chain combines TRBV28 with TRBJ2-5, with TRBD1 as a possible D gene (6 bases). CDR3 size: 15 residues. V lost 0 bases and J 0 bases, leaving 8 bases between the germline ends. Germline lookup yields CDR1 MDHEN and CDR2 SYDVKM. The CDR3 reads CASSLWTGNQETQYF. For the CDR3, the DNA is TGTGCCAGCAGTTTATGGACAGGAAACCAAGAGACCCAGTACTTC.

The DNA of the CDR3 is TGCGCCAGCAGTCATTTTGACAGGGATGCTCACTACGAGCAGTACTTC. Translated, it gives CASSHFDRDAHYEQYF. V gene TRBV23-1 combines with J gene TRBJ2-7, with TRBD1 matching 7 bases. TRBV23-1 has ORF status, its function being uncertain. The V gene end was trimmed by 3 bases and the J gene end by 3 bases; junction bases not matched to a gene: 11. This CDR3 spans 16 amino acids.

This chain uses TRBV9 with TRBJ2-3, with TRBD2 identical over 13 bases. The germline V gene encodes CDR1 SGDLS and CDR2 YYNGEE. V trimming: 3 bases; J trimming: 3 bases; junction bases outside the gene matches: 10. The length of the CDR3 is 18 residues. Here the CDR3 reads CASSELAGGPGVTDTQYF. CDR3 in DNA: TGTGCCAGCAGCGAACTAGCGGGAGGGCCGGGAGTGACAGATACGCAGTATTTT.

J is TRBJ1-2 and V is TRBV29-1; D remains ambiguous. CDR1 and CDR2 from the germline V gene are SQVTM and ANQGSEA. This CDR3 has 14 residues. The V and J ends lost 6 bases and 2 bases respectively, with 16 bases between them. As DNA, the CDR3 is TGCAGCGTCCAGACTGGTGGCTTCAACTATGGCTACACCTTC. This encodes CSVQTGGFNYGYTF.

The rearrangement links TRBV28 to TRBJ1-2; the D is unclear. The germline CDR1 and CDR2 sequences are MDHEN and SYDVKM. This CDR3 has 12 amino acids. Trimming left V 3 bases short and J 2 bases short, with 4 bases between. Written as DNA, the CDR3 is TGTGCCAGCAGTTTCTACAACTATGGCTACACCTTC. Amino acid sequence: CASSFYNYGYTF.

The chain combines TRBV28 with TRBJ2-3, with 9 bases aligning to TRBD2. Germline V CDR1 and CDR2: MDHEN, SYDVKM. J lost 5 bases, V lost 6 bases, and 12 bases had no gene match. This CDR3 has 16 amino acids. The chain's CDR3 is CASSPFAAGGLDTQYF. The CDR3 DNA reads as TGTGCCAGCAGCCCCTTCGCGGCGGGAGGGTTAGATACGCAGTATTTT.